A single sample gave rise to the 10 T cell receptor beta chains below, sequenced in a study of T cell responses to AZD1222 COVID-19 vaccine. Some clones are missing from TCRdb's copy, which holds only in-frame ones; the method was immunoSEQ multiplex PCR. The data contain about 130,000 clones, around 90% of them singletons. Sequenced here: peripheral blood, sampled on day 0 of MenACWY control vaccination. Source of these receptors: an adult in good health.

The chain employs TRBV7-9 and TRBJ1-3; D uncertain. V was pared by 0 bases and J by 0 bases, with 6 bases between. Per germline, CDR1 SEHNR and CDR2 FQNEAQ (reference sequence). The CDR3 extends over 15 amino acids. This chain's CDR3 is CASSLASGSGNTIYF. DNA of the CDR3: TGTGCCAGCAGCTTAGCCTCAGGCTCTGGAAACACCATATATTTT.

This rearrangement joins TRBV28 to TRBJ2-7, with D tentatively TRBD1 (6 bases). CDR1 MDHEN and CDR2 SYDVKM come from the germline V gene. The CDR3 is 14 amino acids. Trimming took 7 bases from V and 2 from J, leaving 15 bases between them. The CDR3 protein is CASNPQGWPYEQYV. CDR3 DNA: TGTGCCAGCAACCCCCAGGGGTGGCCCTACGAGCAGTACGTC.

The chain recombines TRBV7-3 with TRBJ2-3; 7 bases match TRBD1. V shed 6 bases, J shed 6 bases, and the junction held 3 bases outside the gene matches. The CDR3 covers 12 residues. The V gene's germline CDR1 is SGHTA and CDR2 FQGTGA. CDR3 in DNA: TGTGCCAGCAGAGCACAGGGGGATACGCAGTATTTT. Its protein is CASRAQGDTQYF. Full variable domain (missing parts from reference TRBV7-3 and TRBJ2-3): GAGVSQTPSNKVTEKGKYVELRCDPISGHTALYWYRQSLGQGPEFLIYFQGTGAADDSGLPNDRFFAVRPEGSVSTLKIQRTERGDSAVYLCASRAQGDTQYFGPGTRLTVL.

This clone was recorded only once. The chain carries TRBV6-2 or TRBV6-3 and TRBJ2-3; D is possibly TRBD2 (6 bases). Trimming removed 2 bases from V and 6 bases from J, with 15 bases in between. Germline CDR1 and CDR2: MNHEY and SVGEGT. The CDR3 spans 15 residues. The CDR3 coding sequence is TGTGCCAGCAGTTACAGCGACCCGGGGAGGGATACGCAGTATTTT. Translated, it gives CASSYSDPGRDTQYF.

The CDR3 spells CASSLGTQNTGELFF. CDR3 in DNA: TGTGCCAGCAGCTTGGGGACACAGAACACCGGGGAGCTGTTTTTT. This rearrangement joins TRBV7-3 to TRBJ2-2, with D possibly TRBD1 on 6 matching bases. The germline CDR1 and CDR2 sequences are SGHTA and FQGTGA. V was pared by 3 bases and J by 1 base, with 9 bases between. CDR3 size: 15 residues.

V and J are TRBV5-4 and TRBJ2-7; 10 bases agree with TRBD1. The CDR3 spans 16 residues. The V segment lost 5 bases and the J segment 5 bases; nucleotides outside the gene matches: 13. Germline V gives CDR1 SGHNT, CDR2 YYREEE (reference sequence). As DNA, the CDR3 is TGTGCCAGCAGTTCGATACGGGACAGGGGTTTCGACGAGCAGTACGTC. It specifies CASSSIRDRGFDEQYV.

This sequence joins TRBV18 and TRBJ2-2; D not certain. Trimming took off 4 bases at V and 4 bases at J, with 7 bases between the two ends. Germline V gene data show CDR1 as KGHSH and CDR2 as LQKENI. The CDR3 totals 13 residues. Written as DNA, the CDR3 is TGTGCCAGCTCACAAACCCCCACCGGGGAGCTGTTTTTT. Encoded protein: CASSQTPTGELFF.

V is TRBV3-1 (or the pseudogene TRBV3-2) and J is TRBJ2-1, with TRBD2 identical over 13 bases. Germline values: CDR1 LGHDT, CDR2 YNNKEL (reference sequence). There are 16 residues in the CDR3. Losses at the gene ends were 2 bases for V and 6 bases for J; bases not matched to a gene: 4. In DNA, the CDR3 is TGTGCCAGCAGCCAAAGACTAGCGGGGGGCCGCAATGAGCAGTTCTTC. Amino acid sequence: CASSQRLAGGRNEQFF.

The rearrangement links TRBV11-2 to TRBJ2-2, with D possibly matching TRBD2 (5 bases). Germline CDR1 SGHAT, CDR2 FQNNGV. Trimming cost V 2 bases and J 1 base, with 14 bases left between them. The CDR3 is 17 amino acids. The CDR3 DNA reads as TGTGCCAGCAGCTTAAGAGCATCGGCGGGGAACACCGGGGAGCTGTTTTTT. It specifies CASSLRASAGNTGELFF.

The chain has TRBV7-9 and TRBJ1-2, with no clear D. Germline lookup yields CDR1 SEHNR and CDR2 FQNEAQ (reference sequence). The germline V and J ends were trimmed by 1 base and 5 bases, with 11 bases remaining between them. The CDR3 runs to 14 residues. Written as DNA, the CDR3 is TGTGCCAGCAGCTTAGGGACGGCGGGATATGGCTACACCTTC. Its protein is CASSLGTAGYGYTF.